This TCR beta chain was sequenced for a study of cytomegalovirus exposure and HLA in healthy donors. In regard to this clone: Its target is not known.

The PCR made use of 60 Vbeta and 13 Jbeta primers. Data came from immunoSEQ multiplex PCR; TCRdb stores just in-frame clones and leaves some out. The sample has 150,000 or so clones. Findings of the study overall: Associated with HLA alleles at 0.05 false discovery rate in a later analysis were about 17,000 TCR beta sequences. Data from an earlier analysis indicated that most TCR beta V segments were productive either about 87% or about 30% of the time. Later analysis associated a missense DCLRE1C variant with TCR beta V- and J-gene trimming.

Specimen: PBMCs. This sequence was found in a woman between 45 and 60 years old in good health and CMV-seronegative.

The CDR3 DNA sequence: TGTGCCAGCAGCCTACGGGACTTCCACAATGAGCAGTTCTTC. Residues: CASSLRDFHNEQFF. The chain links TRBV5-4 to TRBJ2-1; D possibly corresponds to TRBD2 (6 bases). CDR3 length: 14 residues. V gave up 4 bases and J gave up 5 bases, with 13 bases separating them. The germline gives CDR1 SGHNT, CDR2 YYREEE (reference sequence).